Shown below are 24 T cell receptor beta chains from a single sample sequenced in a study of blood T cells in healthy people across ages. A second PCR of about 7 to 12 cycles used a sample-barcoded 5' primer and a J-beta primer mix. TCRdb called the 5' RACE reads again in MiXCR, with one record for every CDR3 protein. The data contain about 1,500,000 distinct CDR3 sequences, 40% to 50% of them singletons. What was sequenced was blood. The receptors here all came from a woman under 30 in good health.

The chain carries TRBV6-6 and TRBJ2-7; 8 bases are shared with TRBD1. The V segment lost 6 bases and the J segment 3 bases; nucleotides outside the gene matches: 10. The CDR3 extends over 15 amino acids. Germline loops: CDR1 MNHNY, CDR2 SVGAGI (reference sequence). Here the CDR3 reads CASSSKQGGFYEQYF. As DNA, the CDR3 is TGTGCCAGCAGCTCGAAACAGGGGGGATTCTACGAGCAGTACTTC.

In this sample, this clonotype turned up a few times. V usage is TRBV6-1 and J usage is TRBJ2-5; 8 positions agree with TRBD1. The V gene's germline CDR1 is MNHNS and CDR2 SASEGT. Trimming removed 4 bases from V and 5 bases from J; junction bases left unmatched: 6. There are 14 residues in the CDR3. The CDR3 loop reads CASSVGQGRETQYF. CDR3 in DNA: TGTGCCAGCAGTGTCGGACAGGGAAGGGAGACCCAGTACTTC.

This clonotype was observed a handful of times. V usage is TRBV20-1 and J usage is TRBJ2-1; 7 bases match TRBD2. Looked up from germline, CDR1 is DFQATT and CDR2 is SNEGSKA (reference sequence). CDR3 size: 13 residues. Trimming at V came to 5 bases and at J to 4 bases, leaving 5 bases not matched to a gene. CDR3 sequence: CSASSGVYNEQFF. DNA of the CDR3: TGCAGTGCTTCGAGCGGGGTTTACAATGAGCAGTTCTTC.

This clonotype was recorded once. The J gene is TRBJ1-2, the V gene TRBV5-6, with D perhaps TRBD1 (5 bases). This CDR3 contains 13 residues. The germline gives CDR1 SGHDT, CDR2 YYEEEE. V was trimmed by 0 bases and J by 6 bases, leaving 9 bases between them. CDR3 nucleotide sequence: TGTGCCAGCAGCTTGGCAGCAGGGAATGGCTACACCTTC. Residues: CASSLAAGNGYTF. Based on the CDR3 plus reference TRBV5-6 and TRBJ1-2, the full variable domain is DAGVTQSPTHLIKTRGQQVTLRCSPKSGHDTVSWYQQALGQGPQFIFQYYEEEERQRGNFPDRFSGHQFPNYSSELNVNALLLGDSALYLCASSLAAGNGYTFGSGTRLTVV.

A few counts support this clonotype. The chain couples TRBV20-1 to TRBJ2-7; 11 bases agree with TRBD2. The V gene end was trimmed by 6 bases and the J gene end by 2 bases; junction bases not matched to a gene: 6. The CDR3 totals 14 residues. CDR1 and CDR2 (germline): DFQATT, SNEGSKA (reference sequence). The CDR3 DNA reads as TGCAGTGCCAGGACTAGCGGGCGAACCTACGAGCAGTACTTC. It translates to CSARTSGRTYEQYF.

The chain couples TRBV7-2 to TRBJ1-2; TRBD1 matches at 9 bases. Germline CDR1 reads SGHTA; CDR2 reads FQGNSA. The CDR3 runs 15 residues. The V segment lost 5 bases and the J segment 6 bases; nucleotides outside the gene matches: 10. Here the CDR3 reads CASSPGDRDLHGYTF. CDR3 nucleotide sequence: TGTGCCAGCAGCCCGGGGGACAGGGATCTACATGGCTACACCTTC. Looking up the rest from reference TRBV7-2 and TRBJ1-2 gives the full variable domain: GAGVSQSPSNKVTEKGKDVELRCDPISGHTALYWYRQSLGQGLEFLIYFQGNSAPDKSGLPSDRFSAERTGGSVSTLTIQRTQQEDSAVYLCASSPGDRDLHGYTFGSGTRLTVV.

The table lists this clonotype with a few counts. The chain employs TRBV20-1 and TRBJ2-3; D remains ambiguous. This CDR3 has 16 residues. Germline CDR1 is DFQATT and CDR2 is SNEGSKA (reference sequence). The V end lost 3 bases, the J end lost 6 bases, and 22 bases lay between the germline ends. CDR3 nucleotide sequence: TGCAGTGCTAGGGATAAAGACGTCCCCCTTGGCGATACGCAGTATTTT. This translates into CSARDKDVPLGDTQYF.

The J gene is TRBJ2-3, the V gene TRBV2; 11 bases are shared with TRBD2. Germline V gene data show CDR1 as SNHLY and CDR2 as FYNNEI. Trimming removed 4 bases from V and 2 bases from J; junction bases left unmatched: 8. The CDR3 runs 17 residues. In DNA, the CDR3 is TGTGCCAGCAGTGCCTATATACTAGCGGGGGTCACAGATACGCAGTATTTT. It is translated as CASSAYILAGVTDTQYF.

This chain connects TRBV12-3 or TRBV12-4 to TRBJ2-2, with 7 bases fitting TRBD1. CDR3 size: 16 residues. Trimming cost V 2 bases and J 4 bases; bases outside gene matches: 7. The CDR3: CASSLSGGVRTGELFF. The CDR3, as DNA: TGTGCCAGCAGTTTATCAGGGGGTGTGCGCACCGGGGAGCTGTTTTTT.

Only a few counts were recorded for this clonotype. The chain recombines TRBV2 with TRBJ2-1; 9 nucleotides line up with TRBD2. Germline loops: CDR1 SNHLY, CDR2 FYNNEI. This CDR3 is 14 amino acids long. V lost 1 base to trimming and J lost 9 bases; unmatched junction nucleotides: 4. CDR3 region: CASSEGLAGFEQFF. The CDR3 DNA reads as TGTGCCAGCAGTGAAGGGCTAGCGGGATTTGAGCAGTTCTTC.

The J gene is TRBJ2-6, the V gene TRBV12-3 or TRBV12-4; D is ambiguous. CDR3 length: 15 residues. V was pared by 6 bases and J by 1 base, with 10 bases between. The CDR3 DNA follows: TGTGCCAGCAGCAATCCGGTGTCTGGGGCCAACGTCCTGACTTTC. Encoded protein: CASSNPVSGANVLTF.

J is TRBJ2-7 and V is TRBV4-1, with D possibly being TRBD1 or TRBD2 (5 bases each). The CDR3 totals 15 residues. V lost 6 bases and J lost 7, with 22 bases in between. Per germline, CDR1 MGHRA and CDR2 YSYEKL. DNA of the CDR3: TGCGCCAGCAGGCTCGGGGACCTCTCCTACAATGAGCAGTACTTC. Its translation: CASRLGDLSYNEQYF.

This clonotype has a count of ten or more. The chain is built from TRBV13 and TRBJ2-7, with D possibly TRBD2 on 5 matching bases. The CDR3 covers 14 residues. The germline V gene has CDR1 PRHDT and CDR2 FYEKMQ (reference sequence). Between the trimmed V and J ends, which lost 5 bases and 3 bases, there was a span of 14 bases. The CDR3 spells CASSPKTGNYEQYF. The CDR3 region has the DNA TGTGCCAGCAGCCCAAAGACGGGGAACTACGAGCAGTACTTC.

Concerning this clonotype: Sequence at one end of the junction differs from germline and may be a read error. The genes are TRBV9 and TRBJ2-1; the D gene is possibly TRBD1 (6 bases). The CDR3 is made up of 20 amino acids. CDR1 and CDR2 from the germline V gene are SGDLS and YYNGEE. The CDR3 nucleotides read TGTGCCAGACCGATGGGGACATGTGGTGGGGCAGGCCCCTCCTACAAGGAGCAGTTCTTC. Amino acids: CARPMGTCGGAGPSYKEQFF.

In nucleotides, the CDR3 is TGTGCCAGCAGCTTAGAAGGTCCACGGAGGGGGAAGTACTTC. Its translation is CASSLEGPRRGKYF. The chain couples TRBV7-2 to TRBJ2-7; perhaps D is TRBD1 or TRBD2 (6 bases each). Germline CDR1 is SGHTA and CDR2 is FQGNSA. The CDR3 has 14 amino acids. V was clipped by 1 base and J by 11 bases, with 18 bases between them.

The gene calls are TRBV28 and TRBJ2-7; 9 positions match TRBD1. There are 16 residues in the CDR3. The trim removed 3 bases at V and 1 base at J, leaving 7 bases unmatched. Germline V gives CDR1 MDHEN, CDR2 SYDVKM. The CDR3: CASSLLEGQGSYEQYF. The DNA of the CDR3 is TGTGCCAGCAGTTTGCTGGAGGGACAGGGTTCCTACGAGCAGTACTTC.

The chain employs TRBV30 and TRBJ1-2; no clear D gene. The CDR3 sequence is 9 residues long. Deletions cut 5 bases from V and 6 bases from J, with 4 bases between. CDR1 is GTSNPN and CDR2 is SVGIG in the germline V gene (reference sequence). CDR3 residues: CAWSHGYTF. DNA of the CDR3: TGTGCCTGGTCACATGGCTACACCTTC. Complete variable domain (other parts from reference TRBV30 and TRBJ1-2): SQTIHQWPATLVQPVGSPLSLECTVEGTSNPNLYWYRQAAGRGLQLLFYSVGIGQISSEVPQNLSASRPQDRQFILSSKKLLLSDSGFYLCAWSHGYTFGSGTRLTVV.

This clonotype was counted a few times. The CDR3 is CASSPGGSGNTIYF. CDR3 nucleotides: TGTGCCAGCAGTCCGGGGGGATCTGGAAACACCATATATTTT. The chain joins TRBV28 to TRBJ1-3; D is perhaps TRBD1 (5 bases). This CDR3 has 14 amino acids. Germline V gene sequence: CDR1 MDHEN, CDR2 SYDVKM. V was cut by 5 bases and J by 1 base, with 9 bases left in between.

The chain recombines TRBV10-3 with TRBJ2-1; D is unresolved. The CDR3 consists of 12 residues. The ends were cut back, 6 bases at V and 4 bases at J, with 7 bases in the middle. Germline V lookup: CDR1 ENHRY, CDR2 SYGVKD. The CDR3 is CAISPRYNEQFF. As DNA, the CDR3 is TGTGCCATCAGCCCTAGATACAATGAGCAGTTCTTC.

This clonotype came up a few times. The chain employs TRBV7-6 and TRBJ2-1; 8 bases agree with TRBD2. Trimming removed 5 bases from V and 8 bases from J; junction bases left unmatched: 5. The germline V gene encodes CDR1 SGHVS and CDR2 FNYEAQ. The CDR3 is 13 residues long. The CDR3 DNA reads TGTGCCAGCAGCATCGGGCGGGAGGATGAGCAGTTCTTC. As protein: CASSIGREDEQFF.

J is TRBJ2-3 and V is TRBV7-2, with TRBD2 as a possible D gene (5 bases). Germline CDR1 and CDR2: SGHTA and FQGNSA. The CDR3 has 14 amino acids. The V end was cut by 3 bases, the J end by 0 bases, with 7 bases between. CDR3 bases: TGTGCCAGCAGCTTCAGGACTAGCACAGATACGCAGTATTTT. Residues: CASSFRTSTDTQYF.

The chain couples TRBV27 to TRBJ2-1; perhaps TRBD1 as D (6 bases). V was shortened by 2 bases and J by 7 bases, with 9 bases between the two germline ends. Germline V gene data show CDR1 as MNHEY and CDR2 as SMNVEV (reference sequence). The CDR3 runs to 13 residues. CDR3 DNA sequence: TGTGCCAGCAGTTTAGGGGGCATGAATGAGCAGTTCTTC. It is translated as CASSLGGMNEQFF.

This sequence joins TRBV4-1 and TRBJ1-2, with no clear D. The germline V gene has CDR1 MGHRA and CDR2 YSYEKL. The CDR3 totals 15 residues. V lost 0 bases to trimming and J lost 7 bases, with 15 bases between them. CDR3 region: CASSQERWFQSGYTF. In nucleotides, the CDR3 is TGCGCCAGCAGCCAAGAACGTTGGTTTCAGAGTGGCTACACCTTC.

This chain uses TRBV7-2 with TRBJ2-7; 10 bases map to TRBD2. CDR3 length: 15 amino acids. The trim removed 5 bases at V and 1 base at J, leaving 5 bases unmatched. The germline CDR1 and CDR2 sequences are SGHTA and FQGNSA. The CDR3 coding sequence is TGTGCCAGCAGCCTGGGACTAGCGAGGTCCTACGAGCAGTACTTC. It translates to CASSLGLARSYEQYF.